Listed below are T cell receptor beta chains from one sample, sequenced in a study of T cell responses to AZD1222 COVID-19 vaccine. Here immunoSEQ multiplex PCR was the method, and the copy in TCRdb shows in-frame clones only, minus some. The sample has about 120,000 clones; approximately 91% are singletons. This specimen consisted of peripheral blood, obtained on day 0 of AZD1222 vaccination. Every receptor here comes from an adult in good health. Each CDR3 is given with its conserved first and last residue. A D gene is named only where the DNA matches it firmly. Not all rows give a size; the values are once, few, many and, for expanded clones, a class.

clone_size: -
v_call: TRBV19
d_call: -
cdr3_length: 14
j_call: TRBJ1-1
cdr3_nt: TGTGCCAGTAGGGCGGCAGGGACGGGCACTGAAGCTTTCTTT
cdr3_aa: CASRAAGTGTEAFF

clone_size: few
v_call: TRBV5-1
d_call: TRBD1
cdr3_length: 13
j_call: TRBJ1-2
cdr3_nt: TGCGCCAGCAGCCCTGGACAGGACTATGGCTACACCTTC
cdr3_aa: CASSPGQDYGYTF

clone_size: -
v_call: TRBV6-5
d_call: TRBD1
cdr3_length: 14
j_call: TRBJ1-1
cdr3_nt: TGTGCCAGCAGTTCCCAACGACAGGGCTTAGGAGCTTTCTTT
cdr3_aa: CASSSQRQGLGAFF

clone_size: -
v_call: TRBV6-1
d_call: TRBD2
cdr3_length: 16
j_call: TRBJ2-7
cdr3_nt: TGTGCCAGCAGTGGCTCGACTAGCGGGGGGGCTGGCGAGCAGTACTTC
cdr3_aa: CASSGSTSGGAGEQYF

clone_size: -
v_call: TRBV7-2
d_call: TRBD1
cdr3_length: 13
j_call: TRBJ1-5
cdr3_nt: TGTGCCAGCAGCCGACAGGGAGATCAGCCCCAGCATTTT
cdr3_aa: CASSRQGDQPQHF

clone_size: -
v_call: TRBV5-1
d_call: TRBD2
cdr3_length: 15
j_call: TRBJ2-2
cdr3_nt: TGCGCCAGCAGCCGGAGCGGGGACCTCACCGGGGAGCTGTTTTTT
cdr3_aa: CASSRSGDLTGELFF

clone_size: -
v_call: TRBV15
d_call: -
cdr3_length: 15
j_call: TRBJ2-1
cdr3_nt: TGTGCCACCAGCAGACCATTAATACTAGCCGGCGAGCAGTTCTTC
cdr3_aa: CATSRPLILAGEQFF

clone_size: -
v_call: TRBV7-6
d_call: -
cdr3_length: 15
j_call: TRBJ2-7
cdr3_nt: TGTGCCAGCAGCCGGACGGCGACGGTCTCCTACGAGCAGTACTTC
cdr3_aa: CASSRTATVSYEQYF

clone_size: -
v_call: TRBV12-3/TRBV12-4
d_call: TRBD2
cdr3_length: 12
j_call: TRBJ2-1
cdr3_nt: TGTGCCAGCAGTCCGACTAGCAGGGAGCAGTTCTTC
cdr3_aa: CASSPTSREQFF

clone_size: -
v_call: TRBV19
d_call: -
cdr3_length: 12
j_call: TRBJ1-6
cdr3_nt: TGTGCCAGTAGTACTGAATATGTACCCCTCCACTTT
cdr3_aa: CASSTEYVPLHF

clone_size: -
v_call: TRBV24-1
d_call: -
cdr3_length: 14
j_call: TRBJ1-5
cdr3_nt: TGTGCCACCAGTGATCGTAGGAGCCGTCAGCCCCAGCATTTT
cdr3_aa: CATSDRRSRQPQHF

clone_size: -
v_call: TRBV7-9
d_call: -
cdr3_length: 13
j_call: TRBJ2-1
cdr3_nt: TGTGCCAGCAGCCCCGGGGGCTACAATGAGCAGTTCTTC
cdr3_aa: CASSPGGYNEQFF

clone_size: -
v_call: TRBV5-1
d_call: TRBD1
cdr3_length: 14
j_call: TRBJ1-1
cdr3_nt: TGCGCCAGCAGCCGTGGACAGGGGGACACTGAAGCTTTCTTT
cdr3_aa: CASSRGQGDTEAFF

clone_size: -
v_call: TRBV29-1
d_call: -
cdr3_length: 13
j_call: TRBJ1-1
cdr3_nt: TGCAGCGCCGCGACAGGAGCGAACACTGAAGCTTTCTTT
cdr3_aa: CSAATGANTEAFF

clone_size: -
v_call: TRBV18
d_call: TRBD2
cdr3_length: 14
j_call: TRBJ2-5
cdr3_nt: TGTGCCAGCTCACCACGACTAGCGGGAGAGACCCAGTACTTC
cdr3_aa: CASSPRLAGETQYF

clone_size: -
v_call: TRBV6-4
d_call: TRBD1
cdr3_length: 14
j_call: TRBJ1-1
cdr3_nt: TGTGCCAGCAGCCCCACAGGGGAGAACACTGAAGCTTTCTTT
cdr3_aa: CASSPTGENTEAFF

clone_size: -
v_call: TRBV2
d_call: -
cdr3_length: 18
j_call: TRBJ1-4
cdr3_nt: TGTGCCAGCACTAGGGCAGGTCCCTCTGTTGCAACTAATGAAAAACTGTTTTTT
cdr3_aa: CASTRAGPSVATNEKLFF

clone_size: -
v_call: TRBV19
d_call: TRBD1
cdr3_length: 17
j_call: TRBJ2-6
cdr3_nt: TGTGCCAGTAGCACCGGGACAGGACGCTCTGGGGCCAACGTCCTGACTTTC
cdr3_aa: CASSTGTGRSGANVLTF

clone_size: -
v_call: TRBV7-9
d_call: TRBD1
cdr3_length: 15
j_call: TRBJ1-2
cdr3_nt: TGTGCCAGCAGCTTAGGGGGGACAGGATCGGATGGCTACACCTTC
cdr3_aa: CASSLGGTGSDGYTF

clone_size: once
v_call: TRBV5-1
d_call: -
cdr3_length: 14
j_call: TRBJ2-2
cdr3_nt: TGCGCCAGCAGCTTGATGACGAACACCGGGGAGCTGTTTTTT
cdr3_aa: CASSLMTNTGELFF

clone_size: once
v_call: TRBV6-5
d_call: -
cdr3_length: 15
j_call: TRBJ1-5
cdr3_nt: TGTGCCTCCGCGAAAGAGATTTATAGCAATCAGCCCCAGCATTTT
cdr3_aa: CASAKEIYSNQPQHF

clone_size: -
v_call: TRBV7-9
d_call: -
cdr3_length: 16
j_call: TRBJ1-2
cdr3_nt: TGTGCCAGCAGCTTTACCGGGCCTAAGTTTAACTATGGCTACACCTTC
cdr3_aa: CASSFTGPKFNYGYTF

clone_size: -
v_call: TRBV6-4
d_call: TRBD1
cdr3_length: 15
j_call: TRBJ1-2
cdr3_nt: TGTGCCAGCAGTGACCTGGGACAGGGGGCCCATGGCTACACCTTC
cdr3_aa: CASSDLGQGAHGYTF

clone_size: -
v_call: TRBV6-5
d_call: -
cdr3_length: 15
j_call: TRBJ1-2
cdr3_nt: TGTGCCAGCAGTCCGGGTGACGTTAGGCCGAGGGGCTACACCTTC
cdr3_aa: CASSPGDVRPRGYTF

clone_size: -
v_call: TRBV6-2/TRBV6-3
d_call: TRBD2
cdr3_length: 17
j_call: TRBJ2-1
cdr3_nt: TGTGCCAGCAGTTCCAGGTATAGCGGGCGCTTACTTAATGAGCAGTTCTTC
cdr3_aa: CASSSRYSGRLLNEQFF

clone_size: -
v_call: TRBV2
d_call: -
cdr3_length: 13
j_call: TRBJ1-1
cdr3_nt: TGTGCCAGCCTCTGGGGAACGAACACTGAAGCTTTCTTT
cdr3_aa: CASLWGTNTEAFF

clone_size: -
v_call: TRBV7-8
d_call: TRBD1
cdr3_length: 17
j_call: TRBJ1-1
cdr3_nt: TGTGCCAGCAGCTTAGGATTGCCGGGACAGGAAGGGACTGAAGCTTTCTTT
cdr3_aa: CASSLGLPGQEGTEAFF

clone_size: -
v_call: TRBV5-4
d_call: TRBD2
cdr3_length: 15
j_call: TRBJ2-7
cdr3_nt: TGTGCCAGCAGCCCACAGGGACTAGCCTCCTACGAGCAGTACTTC
cdr3_aa: CASSPQGLASYEQYF

clone_size: -
v_call: TRBV7-2
d_call: TRBD1
cdr3_length: 15
j_call: TRBJ2-5
cdr3_nt: TGTGCCAGCAGCCCAGGACAGGGAAGGCCAGAGACCCAGTACTTC
cdr3_aa: CASSPGQGRPETQYF

clone_size: -
v_call: TRBV7-7
d_call: TRBD2
cdr3_length: 15
j_call: TRBJ2-3
cdr3_nt: TGTGCTAGCAGCTTAGGGGGACTAGCGGCAGATACGCAGTATTTT
cdr3_aa: CASSLGGLAADTQYF

clone_size: once
v_call: TRBV13
d_call: -
cdr3_length: 13
j_call: TRBJ1-4
cdr3_nt: TGTGCCAGCAGCTTATCGGGAGGCGAAAAACTGTTTTTT
cdr3_aa: CASSLSGGEKLFF

clone_size: -
v_call: TRBV6-5
d_call: TRBD1
cdr3_length: 15
j_call: TRBJ1-2
cdr3_nt: TGTGCCAGCAGTTACAGGCTGGGACAGGAGCACGCCTACACCTTC
cdr3_aa: CASSYRLGQEHAYTF

clone_size: -
v_call: TRBV9
d_call: TRBD2
cdr3_length: 15
j_call: TRBJ2-1
cdr3_nt: TGTGCCAGCAGCCCAACCGGGACTAGCGGGGGGAAACCGTTCTTC
cdr3_aa: CASSPTGTSGGKPFF

clone_size: -
v_call: TRBV7-9
d_call: -
cdr3_length: 11
j_call: TRBJ2-5
cdr3_nt: TGTGCCACGGCGGCTCAAGAGACCCAGTACTTC
cdr3_aa: CATAAQETQYF

clone_size: -
v_call: TRBV6-5
d_call: TRBD1
cdr3_length: 13
j_call: TRBJ1-2
cdr3_nt: TGTGCCAGCAGCTCCGGGCAGGGGGATGGCTACACCTTC
cdr3_aa: CASSSGQGDGYTF

clone_size: -
v_call: TRBV5-1
d_call: -
cdr3_length: 14
j_call: TRBJ2-2
cdr3_nt: TGCGCCAGCAGCGGACGGGTGAACACCGGGGAGCTGTTTTTT
cdr3_aa: CASSGRVNTGELFF

clone_size: -
v_call: TRBV7-2
d_call: -
cdr3_length: 16
j_call: TRBJ2-5
cdr3_nt: TGTGCCAGCAGCTTCCGGGACCGCGAAAGGCGGGAGACCCAGTACTTC
cdr3_aa: CASSFRDRERRETQYF

clone_size: -
v_call: TRBV27
d_call: TRBD2
cdr3_length: 16
j_call: TRBJ2-7
cdr3_nt: TGTGCCAGCAGTAGAGCCCAAAGCGGGAGCTCCTACGAGCAGTACTTC
cdr3_aa: CASSRAQSGSSYEQYF

clone_size: -
v_call: TRBV2
d_call: TRBD2
cdr3_length: 16
j_call: TRBJ2-1
cdr3_nt: TGTGCCAGCAGCGCGACTAGCGGGGGTTACTACAATGAGCAGTTCTTC
cdr3_aa: CASSATSGGYYNEQFF

clone_size: few
v_call: TRBV2
d_call: TRBD1
cdr3_length: 15
j_call: TRBJ2-2
cdr3_nt: TGTGCCAGCAGTGATCAGGGGGTGAACACCGGGGAGCTGTTTTTT
cdr3_aa: CASSDQGVNTGELFF

clone_size: -
v_call: TRBV6-5
d_call: TRBD1
cdr3_length: 13
j_call: TRBJ1-2
cdr3_nt: TGTGCCAGCAGCCGGGGGGACAGCTATGGCTACACCTTC
cdr3_aa: CASSRGDSYGYTF

clone_size: -
v_call: TRBV7-2
d_call: TRBD2
cdr3_length: 14
j_call: TRBJ2-7
cdr3_nt: TGTGCCAGCAGCCATACTAGCGGGATCTACGAGCAGTACTTC
cdr3_aa: CASSHTSGIYEQYF

clone_size: -
v_call: TRBV5-1
d_call: -
cdr3_length: 15
j_call: TRBJ2-3
cdr3_nt: TGCGCCAGCAGCTTACTCGGGGTTAGCACAGATACGCAGTATTTT
cdr3_aa: CASSLLGVSTDTQYF

clone_size: -
v_call: TRBV7-9
d_call: TRBD2
cdr3_length: 16
j_call: TRBJ2-2
cdr3_nt: TGTGCCAGCAGCCGGACTAGCGGGACGAACACCGGGGAGCTGTTTTTT
cdr3_aa: CASSRTSGTNTGELFF

clone_size: -
v_call: TRBV12-5
d_call: -
cdr3_length: 11
j_call: TRBJ1-5
cdr3_nt: TGTGCTAGTGGCCCTTATGGGCCCCAGCATTTT
cdr3_aa: CASGPYGPQHF

clone_size: -
v_call: TRBV30
d_call: -
cdr3_length: 14
j_call: TRBJ1-1
cdr3_nt: TGTGCCTGGAGCAGGGCACAGGGAAACACTGAAGCTTTCTTT
cdr3_aa: CAWSRAQGNTEAFF

clone_size: -
v_call: TRBV3-1/TRBV3-2
d_call: TRBD1
cdr3_length: 15
j_call: TRBJ1-1
cdr3_nt: TGTGCCAGCAGCCACGGGACAGGGGGGGTCACTGAAGCTTTCTTT
cdr3_aa: CASSHGTGGVTEAFF

clone_size: -
v_call: TRBV5-1
d_call: -
cdr3_length: 15
j_call: TRBJ1-6
cdr3_nt: TGCGCCAGCAGCTTGGAAGGAGACGGAAATTCACCCCTCCACTTT
cdr3_aa: CASSLEGDGNSPLHF

clone_size: -
v_call: TRBV5-1
d_call: -
cdr3_length: 16
j_call: TRBJ2-5
cdr3_nt: TGCGCCAGCAGCTTTTCGCCCGGGACGGTGAAAGAGACCCAGTACTTC
cdr3_aa: CASSFSPGTVKETQYF

clone_size: -
v_call: TRBV6-5
d_call: -
cdr3_length: 14
j_call: TRBJ2-2
cdr3_nt: TGTGCCAGCAGTTACTACAGGCACACCGGGGAGCTGTTTTTT
cdr3_aa: CASSYYRHTGELFF

clone_size: -
v_call: TRBV5-6
d_call: -
cdr3_length: 15
j_call: TRBJ2-7
cdr3_nt: TGTGCCAGCAGCGGCGGACGGCTCGTGGGCTACGAGCAGTACTTC
cdr3_aa: CASSGGRLVGYEQYF

clone_size: -
v_call: TRBV29-1
d_call: TRBD1
cdr3_length: 14
j_call: TRBJ1-6
cdr3_nt: TGCAGCGTTGGTCGGACAGGGTCTTTTTCCCCCCTCCACTTT
cdr3_aa: CSVGRTGSFSPLHF

clone_size: -
v_call: TRBV5-1
d_call: TRBD1
cdr3_length: 15
j_call: TRBJ1-2
cdr3_nt: TGCGCCAGCAGCTTGGCCGGGACAGGGGGACATGGCTACACCTTC
cdr3_aa: CASSLAGTGGHGYTF

clone_size: -
v_call: TRBV11-2
d_call: -
cdr3_length: 17
j_call: TRBJ1-3
cdr3_nt: TGTGCCAGCAGCTTAGATCTGTCGTTGAGCTCTGGAAACACCATATATTTT
cdr3_aa: CASSLDLSLSSGNTIYF

clone_size: once
v_call: TRBV4-1
d_call: -
cdr3_length: 14
j_call: TRBJ1-1
cdr3_nt: TGCGCCAGCAGGAGCCCGACAGGGAACACTGAAGCTTTCTTT
cdr3_aa: CASRSPTGNTEAFF

clone_size: -
v_call: TRBV27
d_call: TRBD1
cdr3_length: 15
j_call: TRBJ2-7
cdr3_nt: TGTGCCAGCAGTTCTCCGGACAGGGGAGGTTACGAGCAGTACTTC
cdr3_aa: CASSSPDRGGYEQYF

clone_size: -
v_call: TRBV7-9
d_call: TRBD1
cdr3_length: 15
j_call: TRBJ1-1
cdr3_nt: TGTGCCAGCAGCCCAAGGGACAGAGTTTTCGCTGAAGCTTTCTTT
cdr3_aa: CASSPRDRVFAEAFF